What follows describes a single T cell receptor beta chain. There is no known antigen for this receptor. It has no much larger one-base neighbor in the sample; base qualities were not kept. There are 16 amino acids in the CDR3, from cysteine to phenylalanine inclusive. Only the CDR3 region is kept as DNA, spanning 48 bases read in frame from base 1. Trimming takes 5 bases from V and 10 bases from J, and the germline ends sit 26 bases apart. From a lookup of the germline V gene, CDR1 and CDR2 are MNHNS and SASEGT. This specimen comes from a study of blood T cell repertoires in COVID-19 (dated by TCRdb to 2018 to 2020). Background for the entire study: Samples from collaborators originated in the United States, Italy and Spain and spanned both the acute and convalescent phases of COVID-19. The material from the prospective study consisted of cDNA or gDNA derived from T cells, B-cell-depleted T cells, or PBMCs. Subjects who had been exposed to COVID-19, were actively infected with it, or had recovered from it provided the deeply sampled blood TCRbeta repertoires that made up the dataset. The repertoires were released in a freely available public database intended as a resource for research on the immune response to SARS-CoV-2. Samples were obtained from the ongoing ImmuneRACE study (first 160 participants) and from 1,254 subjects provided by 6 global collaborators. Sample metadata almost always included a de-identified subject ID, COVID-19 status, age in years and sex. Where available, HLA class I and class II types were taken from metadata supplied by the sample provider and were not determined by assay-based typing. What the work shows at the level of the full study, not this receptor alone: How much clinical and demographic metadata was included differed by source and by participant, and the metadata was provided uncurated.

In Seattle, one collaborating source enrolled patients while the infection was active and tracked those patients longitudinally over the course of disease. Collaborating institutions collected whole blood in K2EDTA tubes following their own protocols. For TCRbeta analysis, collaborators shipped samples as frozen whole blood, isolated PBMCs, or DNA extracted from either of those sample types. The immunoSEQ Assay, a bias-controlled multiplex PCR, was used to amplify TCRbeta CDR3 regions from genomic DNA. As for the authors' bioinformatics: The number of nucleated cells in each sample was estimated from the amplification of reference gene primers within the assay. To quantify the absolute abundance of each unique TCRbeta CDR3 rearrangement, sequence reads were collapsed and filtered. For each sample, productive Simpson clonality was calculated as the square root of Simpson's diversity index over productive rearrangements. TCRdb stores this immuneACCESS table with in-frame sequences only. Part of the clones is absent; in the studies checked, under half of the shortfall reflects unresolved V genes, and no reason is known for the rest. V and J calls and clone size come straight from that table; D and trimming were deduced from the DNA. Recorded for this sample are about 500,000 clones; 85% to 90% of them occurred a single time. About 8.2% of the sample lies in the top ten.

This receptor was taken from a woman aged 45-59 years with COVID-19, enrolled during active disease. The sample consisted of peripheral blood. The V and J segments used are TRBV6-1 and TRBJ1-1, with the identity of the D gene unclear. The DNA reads TGTGCCAGCAGTAAAGGGAGAGGAGAGTCATCCTCTGGAGCTTTCTTT. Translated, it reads CASSKGRGESSSGAFF.